The table lists the clone carrying this T cell receptor beta chain with many counts. The data originate from a study of early T cells in non-severe SARS-CoV-2 infection. TCRdb reprocessed the 5' RACE reads via MiXCR and lists one record per CDR3 protein. In the table there are tens of thousands of distinct CDR3 sequences, approximately 10% of which are singletons. CDR1 is DFQATT and CDR2 is SNEGSKA in the germline V gene (reference sequence). This CDR3 comprises 17 residues. The V and J ends lost 0 bases and 8 bases, in that order; junction bases with no gene match: 11. Input material: whole blood. This chain connects TRBV20-1 to TRBJ2-1, with TRBD2 matching over 12 bases. The source is an adult who was a healthcare worker with PCR-confirmed SARS-CoV-2 infection or an uninfected control (not recorded which). CDR3 protein: CSARDLASGRVRDEQFF. DNA for the CDR3: TGCAGTGCTAGAGATCTAGCTAGCGGGAGGGTTAGGGATGAGCAGTTCTTC.